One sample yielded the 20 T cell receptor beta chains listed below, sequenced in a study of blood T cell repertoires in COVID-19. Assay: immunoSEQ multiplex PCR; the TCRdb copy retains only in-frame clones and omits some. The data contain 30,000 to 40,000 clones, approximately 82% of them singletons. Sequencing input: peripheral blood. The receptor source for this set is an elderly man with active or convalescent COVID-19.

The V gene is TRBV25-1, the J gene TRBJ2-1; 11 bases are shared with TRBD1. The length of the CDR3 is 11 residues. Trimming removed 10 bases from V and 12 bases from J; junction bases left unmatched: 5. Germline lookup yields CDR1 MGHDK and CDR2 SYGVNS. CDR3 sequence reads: CATGTGGRQFF. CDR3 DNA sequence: TGTGCCACGGGGACAGGGGGGAGGCAGTTCTTC.

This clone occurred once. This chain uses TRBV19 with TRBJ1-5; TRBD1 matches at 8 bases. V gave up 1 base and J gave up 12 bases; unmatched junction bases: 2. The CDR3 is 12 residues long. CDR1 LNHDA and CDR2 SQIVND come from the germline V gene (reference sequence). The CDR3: CASSIGQGLQHF. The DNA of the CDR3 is TGTGCCAGTAGTATAGGACAGGGGCTCCAGCATTTT.

CDR3 bases: TGTGCCAGCAGTTGGGGGTTAGGGGTAGCGGGGGCCACAGATACGCAGTATTTT. This sequence encodes CASSWGLGVAGATDTQYF. The chain recombines TRBV27 with TRBJ2-3, with TRBD2 identical over 9 bases. Losses at the gene ends were 4 bases for V and 2 bases for J; bases not matched to a gene: 13. Germline-derived CDR1 and CDR2 are MNHEY and SMNVEV (reference sequence). The CDR3 spans 18 residues.

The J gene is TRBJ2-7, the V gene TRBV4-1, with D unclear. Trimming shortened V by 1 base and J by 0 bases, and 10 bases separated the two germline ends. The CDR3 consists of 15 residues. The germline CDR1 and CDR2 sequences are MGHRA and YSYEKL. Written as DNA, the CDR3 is TGCGCCAGCAGCCAAGGCAGCGTTAGCTCCTACGAGCAGTACTTC. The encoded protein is CASSQGSVSSYEQYF.

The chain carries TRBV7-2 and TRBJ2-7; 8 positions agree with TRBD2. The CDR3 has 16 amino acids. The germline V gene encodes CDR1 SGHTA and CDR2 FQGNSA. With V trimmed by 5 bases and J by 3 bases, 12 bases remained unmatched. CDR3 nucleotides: TGTGCCAGCAGCCCCCAGGGAGGAGCGGGAGACTACGAGCAGTACTTC. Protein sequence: CASSPQGGAGDYEQYF.

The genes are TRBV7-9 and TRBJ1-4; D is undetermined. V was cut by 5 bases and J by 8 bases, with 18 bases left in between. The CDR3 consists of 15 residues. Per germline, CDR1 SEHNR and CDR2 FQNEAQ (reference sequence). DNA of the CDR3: TGTGCCAGCAGCCGAGAGGTGGAGGGAGGCGAAAAACTGTTTTTT. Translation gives CASSREVEGGEKLFF. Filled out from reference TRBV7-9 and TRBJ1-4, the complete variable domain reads DTGVSQNPRHKITKRGQNVTFRCDPISEHNRLYWYRQTLGQGPEFLTYFQNEAQLEKSRLLSDRFSAERPKGSFSTLEIQRTEQGDSAMYLCASSREVEGGEKLFFGSGTQLSVL.

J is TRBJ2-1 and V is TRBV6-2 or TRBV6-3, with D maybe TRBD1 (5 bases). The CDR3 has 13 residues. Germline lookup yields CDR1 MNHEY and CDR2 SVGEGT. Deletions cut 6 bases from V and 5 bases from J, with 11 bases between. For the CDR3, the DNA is TGTGCCAGCAGCCCGGACACCAACAATGAGCAGTTCTTC. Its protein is CASSPDTNNEQFF.

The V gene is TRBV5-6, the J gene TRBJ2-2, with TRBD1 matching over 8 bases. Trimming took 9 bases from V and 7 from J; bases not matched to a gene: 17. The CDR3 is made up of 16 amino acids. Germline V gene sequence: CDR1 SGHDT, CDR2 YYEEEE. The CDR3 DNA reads TGTGCCACCGAAAAACTTCAGGGGGCAATCGGCGGGGAGCTGTTTTTT. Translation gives CATEKLQGAIGGELFF.

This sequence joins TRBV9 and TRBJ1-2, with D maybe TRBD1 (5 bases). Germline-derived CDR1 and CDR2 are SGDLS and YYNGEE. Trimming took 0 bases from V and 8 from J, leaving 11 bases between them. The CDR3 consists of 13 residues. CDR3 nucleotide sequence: TGTGCCAGCAGCGTAGCGGGGACTCGAGGCTACACCTTC. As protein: CASSVAGTRGYTF.

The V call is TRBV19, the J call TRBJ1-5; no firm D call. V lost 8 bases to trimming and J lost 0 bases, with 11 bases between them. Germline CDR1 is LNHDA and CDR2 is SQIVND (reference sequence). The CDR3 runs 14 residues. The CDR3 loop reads CASDLRDSNQPQHF. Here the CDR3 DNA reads TGTGCCAGTGATCTGAGGGATAGCAATCAGCCCCAGCATTTT.

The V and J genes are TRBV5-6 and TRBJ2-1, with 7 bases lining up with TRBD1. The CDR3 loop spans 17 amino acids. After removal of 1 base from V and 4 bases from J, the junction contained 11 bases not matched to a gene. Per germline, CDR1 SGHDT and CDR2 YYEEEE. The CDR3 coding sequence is TGTGCCAGCAGCTTGCCCTCCGATATACAGGGGTACAATGAGCAGTTCTTC. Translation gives CASSLPSDIQGYNEQFF.

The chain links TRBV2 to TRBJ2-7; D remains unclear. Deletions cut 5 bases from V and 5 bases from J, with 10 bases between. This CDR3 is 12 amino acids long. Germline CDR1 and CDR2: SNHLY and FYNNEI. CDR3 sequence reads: CASSNHRDEQYF. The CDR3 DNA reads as TGTGCCAGCAGTAACCACAGAGACGAGCAGTACTTC.

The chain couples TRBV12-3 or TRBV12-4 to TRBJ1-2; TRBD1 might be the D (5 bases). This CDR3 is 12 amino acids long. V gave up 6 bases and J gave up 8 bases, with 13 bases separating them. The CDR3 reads CASSAGGSGYTF. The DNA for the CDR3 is TGTGCCAGCAGCGCTGGGGGGTCAGGCTACACCTTC.

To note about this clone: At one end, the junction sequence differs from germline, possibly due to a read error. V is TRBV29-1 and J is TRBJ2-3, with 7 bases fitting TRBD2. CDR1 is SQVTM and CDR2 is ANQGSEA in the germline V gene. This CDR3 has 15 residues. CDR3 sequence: CSVGTSASDTDRQYF. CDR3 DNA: TGCAGCGTTGGTACTAGCGCTTCGGACACAGATAGGCAGTATTTT.

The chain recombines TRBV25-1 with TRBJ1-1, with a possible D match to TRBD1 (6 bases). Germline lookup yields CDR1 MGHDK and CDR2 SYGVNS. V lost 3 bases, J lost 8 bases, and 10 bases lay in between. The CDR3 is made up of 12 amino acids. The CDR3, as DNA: TGTGCCAGCAGTGAGGCGGACAGCGAAGCTTTCTTT. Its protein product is CASSEADSEAFF.

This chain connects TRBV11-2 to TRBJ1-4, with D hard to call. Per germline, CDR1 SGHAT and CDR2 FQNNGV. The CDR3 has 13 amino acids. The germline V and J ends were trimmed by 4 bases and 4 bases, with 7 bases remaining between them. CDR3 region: CASSYQNNEKLFF. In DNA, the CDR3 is TGTGCCAGCAGCTACCAGAATAATGAAAAACTGTTTTTT.

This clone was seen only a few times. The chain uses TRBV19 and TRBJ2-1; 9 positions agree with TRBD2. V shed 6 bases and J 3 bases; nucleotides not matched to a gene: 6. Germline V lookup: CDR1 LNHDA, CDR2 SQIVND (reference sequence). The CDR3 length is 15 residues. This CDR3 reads CASSPLAGLYNEQFF. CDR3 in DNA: TGTGCCAGTAGCCCCCTAGCGGGACTCTACAATGAGCAGTTCTTC.

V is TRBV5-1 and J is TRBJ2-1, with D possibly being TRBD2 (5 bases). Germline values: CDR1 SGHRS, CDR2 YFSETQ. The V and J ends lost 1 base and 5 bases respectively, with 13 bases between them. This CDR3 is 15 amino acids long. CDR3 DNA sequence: TGCGCCAGCAGCTTGAGGCCAGCGGTAAACAATGAGCAGTTCTTC. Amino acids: CASSLRPAVNNEQFF.

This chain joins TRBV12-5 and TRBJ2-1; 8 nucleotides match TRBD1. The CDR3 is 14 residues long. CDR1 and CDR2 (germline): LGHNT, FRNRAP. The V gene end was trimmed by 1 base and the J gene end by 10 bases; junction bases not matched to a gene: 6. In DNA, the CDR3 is TGTGCTAGTGGTTTGGGGCAGGGGGCTGGGGAGCAGTTCTTC. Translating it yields CASGLGQGAGEQFF.

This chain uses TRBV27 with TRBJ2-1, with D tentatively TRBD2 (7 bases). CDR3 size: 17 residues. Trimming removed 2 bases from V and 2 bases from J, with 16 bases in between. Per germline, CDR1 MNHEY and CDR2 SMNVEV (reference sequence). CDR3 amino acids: CASSLRGGSGPYNEQFF. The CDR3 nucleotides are TGTGCCAGCAGTTTAAGGGGGGGGTCGGGACCCTACAATGAGCAGTTCTTC.